The text below deals with one TCR beta chain. The antigen is unknown. Patients selected for sequencing had displayed CD8+CD57+ cell expansion by flow cytometry. The template for TCR beta VDJ and CDR3 sequence profiling was genomic DNA. TCRdb reanalysed the reads using MiXCR and keeps one entry per CDR3 protein. The repertoire consists of 150,000 to 200,000 distinct CDR3 sequences, with around 50% occurring once and the leading ten covering about 2.6%. The record originates from a study of CD8+CD57+ T cells in acquired aplastic anemia. Whole-study context: Across the sorted CD4+ and CD8+ cells, DNA amounts averaged roughly 3.5 ug.

The germline V gene has CDR1 LNHDA and CDR2 SQIVND (reference sequence). V dropped 7 bases and J dropped 0; count of bases not matched to a gene: 6. The CDR3 spans 14 residues. Study-wide points: A significant difference in CD8+ Simpson's diversity between patients and controls was not found. There were over 25 CD8+ CDR3 sequences that occurred in both patients and controls.

The specimen was sorted CD4+, CD8+, or CD8+CD57+ T cells (not recorded which) from PBMCs. The receptor was derived from a human donor with aplastic anemia. The chain employs TRBV19 and TRBJ2-7, with 7 nucleotides matching TRBD2. The CDR3 sequence is CASKDGGYSYEQYF. The DNA for the CDR3 is TGTGCCAGTAAAGACGGGGGGTACTCCTACGAGCAGTACTTC.